This is a list of T cell receptor beta chains from one sample in a study of blood T cell repertoires in COVID-19. Here immunoSEQ multiplex PCR was the method, and the copy in TCRdb shows in-frame clones only, minus some. Among 100,000 to 150,000 clones listed, around 82% were seen once. Specimen: peripheral blood. The receptors were gathered from a man aged 55-75 years with acute or convalescent COVID-19. CDR3s include the opening cysteine and the closing phenylalanine or tryptophan. A D gene is named only where the DNA matches it firmly. Some rows have no size entry. The others give once, few or many, or a class for an expanded clone.

TGTGCCACCAGTGAGGGGGGGCCAACCTACGAGCAGTACTTC CATSEGGPTYEQYF NA TRBJ2-7 TRBV24-1 NA
TGTGCCAGCAGCTTAACGGGGGGCGTCAGCTATGGCTACACCTTC CASSLTGGVSYGYTF NA TRBJ1-2 TRBV5-4 NA
TGTGCCAGCAGCGACGGAGCAACTAATGAAAAACTGTTTTTT CASSDGATNEKLFF NA TRBJ1-4 TRBV3-1/TRBV3-2 NA
TGTGCCAGCAGCTTGACTAGTAACTCCTACGAGCAGTACTTC CASSLTSNSYEQYF NA TRBJ2-7 TRBV11-3 NA
TGCGCCAGCAGCACCGGGACAGGGGGGCCCTATGGCTACACCTTC CASSTGTGGPYGYTF TRBD1 TRBJ1-2 TRBV5-1 NA
TGTGCCAGCACCCCGGGACTAGCGGACAATGAGCAGTTCTTC CASTPGLADNEQFF TRBD2 TRBJ2-1 TRBV25-1 NA
TGTGCCAGTAGTAAGGGCGCGGGGCCCTCTAATGAAAAACTGTTTTTT CASSKGAGPSNEKLFF NA TRBJ1-4 TRBV19 once
TGTGCCAGCAGCTCGACACAAAACAATGAAAAACTGTTTTTT CASSSTQNNEKLFF NA TRBJ1-4 TRBV7-9 NA
TGCAGTGCTAGTCCCATGGGGTCTAGCGGGAGATCCTACGAGCAGTACTTC CSASPMGSSGRSYEQYF TRBD2 TRBJ2-7 TRBV20-1 NA
TGCGCCAGCAGCTTGGATCAGGGGGCAGGGAACACTGAAGCTTTCTTT CASSLDQGAGNTEAFF TRBD1 TRBJ1-1 TRBV5-1 NA
TGTGCCAGCTCGCCCTCGAGTCCCGGGACAGGGCGCGGGGCCAACGTCCTGACTTTC CASSPSSPGTGRGANVLTF TRBD1 TRBJ2-6 TRBV27 NA
TGTGCCAGCAGCTTACCTACCTCGACAGGGAACACTGAAGCTTTCTTT CASSLPTSTGNTEAFF NA TRBJ1-1 TRBV11-3 NA
TGCAGCGTTGTAATAGGGGGCTGGGGCACCGGGGAGCTGTTTTTT CSVVIGGWGTGELFF TRBD1 TRBJ2-2 TRBV29-1 NA
TGTGCCAGTAGCTCTAGCGGGAGATCAGATACGCAGTATTTT CASSSSGRSDTQYF TRBD2 TRBJ2-3 TRBV19 NA
TGTGCCAGCAGGTCCTCGACAGGAGATGGCTACACCTTC CASRSSTGDGYTF NA TRBJ1-2 TRBV6-5 once
TGTGCCAGCAGCCTAGGGAGAAGCACAGATACGCAGTATTTT CASSLGRSTDTQYF NA TRBJ2-3 TRBV7-9 NA